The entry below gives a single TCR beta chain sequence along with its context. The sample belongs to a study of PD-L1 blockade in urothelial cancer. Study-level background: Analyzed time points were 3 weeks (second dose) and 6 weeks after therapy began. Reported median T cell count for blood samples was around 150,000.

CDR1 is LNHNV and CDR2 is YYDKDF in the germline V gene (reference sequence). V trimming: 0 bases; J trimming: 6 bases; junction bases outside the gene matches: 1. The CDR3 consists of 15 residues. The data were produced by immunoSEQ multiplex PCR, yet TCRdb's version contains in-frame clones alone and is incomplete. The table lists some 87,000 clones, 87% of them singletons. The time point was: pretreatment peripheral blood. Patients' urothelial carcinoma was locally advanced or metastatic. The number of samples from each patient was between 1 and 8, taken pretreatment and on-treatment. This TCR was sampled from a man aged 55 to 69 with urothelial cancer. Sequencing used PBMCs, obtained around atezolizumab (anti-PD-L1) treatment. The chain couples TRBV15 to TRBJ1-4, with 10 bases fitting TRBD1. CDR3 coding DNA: TGTGCCACCAGCAGAGAAGGGACAGGGGATGAAAAACTGTTTTTT. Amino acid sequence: CATSREGTGDEKLFF.